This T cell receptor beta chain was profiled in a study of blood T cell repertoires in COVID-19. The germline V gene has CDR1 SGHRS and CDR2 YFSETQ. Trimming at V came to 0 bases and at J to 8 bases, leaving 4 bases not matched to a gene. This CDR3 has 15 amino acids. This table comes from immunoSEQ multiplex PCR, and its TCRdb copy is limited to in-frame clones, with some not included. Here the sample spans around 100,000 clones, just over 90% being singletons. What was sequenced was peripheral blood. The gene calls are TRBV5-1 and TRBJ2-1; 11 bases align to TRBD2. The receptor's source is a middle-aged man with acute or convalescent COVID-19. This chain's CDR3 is CASSLATSGSYEQFF. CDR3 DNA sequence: TGCGCCAGCAGCTTGGCTACTAGCGGGAGCTATGAGCAGTTCTTC.